This record concerns one T cell receptor beta chain sequence. The antigen is not known. Library preparation for TCR beta used quantitative 5'-RACE with molecular barcodes. TCRdb independently ran MiXCR on the 5' RACE reads; one entry per CDR3 protein. The data contain roughly 440,000 distinct CDR3 sequences, about 15% of them singletons. These data originate in a study of CD8 T cells in ankylosing spondylitis. General study results and limits: Reportedly, matched ankylosing spondylitis synovial fluid was significantly enriched for disease-linked clones. Disease-linked clones were found to be CD8+ and relatively rare in peripheral blood. There were earlier reports of some motif variants in reactive arthritis synovial fluid and blood. Among TCR beta sequences, a motif of under ten highly homologous variants appeared characteristic of ankylosing spondylitis blood.

V was pared by 0 bases and J by 7 bases, with 15 bases between. CDR1 and CDR2 (germline): SGHNT, YENEEA. This CDR3 has 15 residues. The TCR sequence derives from a male donor with ankylosing spondylitis. This chain connects TRBV11-3 to TRBJ1-2; D remains unclear. Sequencing input: blood, either unsorted or a sorted T cell fraction (not recorded which). The CDR3 here is CASSLDPPPRGGYTF. The DNA for the CDR3 is TGTGCCAGCAGCTTAGATCCCCCGCCCCGGGGTGGCTACACCTTC. Complete variable domain (other parts from reference TRBV11-3 and TRBJ1-2): EAGVVQSPRYKIIEKKQPVAFWCNPISGHNTLYWYLQNLGQGPELLIRYENEEAVDDSQLPKDRFSAERLKGVDSTLKIQPAELGDSAVYLCASSLDPPPRGGYTFGSGTRLTVV.